The clone carrying this T cell receptor (beta chain) was picked up many times. The target antigen is unknown. This entry comes from a study of blood T cells in healthy people across ages. Notes on the study in general: Higher diversity and more naive CD4+ cells were features of long-lived donors, compared to aged donors. Unsorted PBMC material precluded a definitive naive versus antigen-experienced comparison.

A second about 7 to 12 cycle PCR used barcoded and J-beta primers. MiXCR, run by TCRdb on the 5' RACE reads, gives a single entry per CDR3 protein. The table lists about 640,000 distinct CDR3 sequences, approximately 30% of them singletons, with less than 20% in the top ten. The V gene lost 6 bases and the J gene lost 1 base, with 15 bases spanning the gap. Germline V lookup: CDR1 MDHEN, CDR2 SYDVKM. CDR3 length: 15 residues. The source material was blood. The rearrangement uses TRBV28 and TRBJ2-5; either TRBD1 or TRBD2 may supply D (7 bases each). The sequence was collected from a woman aged 80 or older in good health. CDR3 bases: TGTGCCAGCAGCCAGGGGGGGAGACCCCAAGAGACCCAGTACTTC. This sequence encodes CASSQGGRPQETQYF.